Below are 20 T cell receptor beta chains sequenced from a single sample in a study of blood T cell repertoires in COVID-19. Sequenced by immunoSEQ multiplex PCR; TCRdb stores in-frame clones only, minus some. This sample has over 100,000 clones, with 84% found just once. Material: PBMCs or T cells enriched from blood (not recorded which). The receptors come from a woman aged 25 to 45 who had recovered from COVID-19.

The rearrangement uses TRBV7-9 and TRBJ1-2, with no clear D. The CDR3 contains 13 residues. The germline V gene has CDR1 SEHNR and CDR2 FQNEAQ (reference sequence). Between the trimmed V and J ends, which lost 0 bases and 8 bases, there was a span of 10 bases. The DNA for the CDR3 is TGTGCCAGCAGCTTAGCGCTCGGAGGAGGCTACACCTTC. It specifies CASSLALGGGYTF.

The chain links TRBV21-1 to TRBJ2-1; no DNA check was done on the table's D call, TRBD2. TRBV21-1 is tagged as a pseudogene. CDR3 length equals 17 residues. The CDR3 bases are TGTGCCAGCAGCAAAGGGGAGCTAGCGGAAACCTACAATGAGCAGTTCTTC. Encoded protein: CASSKGELAETYNEQFF.

The chain couples TRBV5-1 to TRBJ1-6; 7 nucleotides match TRBD1. With 1 base clipped from V and 7 bases from J, the junction kept 2 bases outside the gene matches. In germline, CDR1 is SGHRS, CDR2 YFSETQ. The CDR3 extends over 14 amino acids. CDR3 amino acids: CASSLQGDNSPLHF. Written as DNA, the CDR3 is TGCGCCAGCAGCTTGCAGGGGGACAATTCACCCCTCCACTTT.

The chain carries TRBV6-2 or TRBV6-3 and TRBJ2-7, with D perhaps TRBD1 (5 bases). The germline gives CDR1 MNHEY, CDR2 SVGEGT. Trimming left V 2 bases short and J 2 bases short, with 7 bases between. The CDR3 loop spans 13 amino acids. The CDR3 nucleotides read TGTGCCAGCAGTTACAAGGACACCTACGAGCAGTACTTC. Translation: CASSYKDTYEQYF.

The sample holds one count of this clone. The chain uses TRBV6-5 and TRBJ2-1; 7 bases align to TRBD2. This CDR3 is 14 amino acids long. CDR1 MNHEY and CDR2 SVGAGI come from the germline V gene. The trim removed 6 bases at V and 0 bases at J, leaving 2 bases unmatched. This chain's CDR3 is CASRASGSYNEQFF. The CDR3 DNA is TGTGCCAGCAGGGCTAGCGGCTCCTACAATGAGCAGTTCTTC.

The V gene is TRBV5-6, the J gene TRBJ2-7; D perhaps matches TRBD1 (6 bases). Germline CDR1 is SGHDT and CDR2 is YYEEEE. The CDR3 length is 13 residues. The ends were cut back, 2 bases at V and 7 bases at J, with 13 bases in the middle. This chain's CDR3 is CASSLGGAREQYF. CDR3 in DNA: TGTGCCAGCAGCTTAGGGGGAGCCAGAGAGCAGTACTTC.

The chain combines TRBV18 with TRBJ1-4, with TRBD1 matching over 7 bases. Per germline, CDR1 KGHSH and CDR2 LQKENI. CDR3 size: 17 residues. After removal of 3 bases from V and 0 bases from J, the junction contained 7 bases not matched to a gene. CDR3 region: CASSPLLRGATNEKLFF. The DNA of the CDR3 is TGTGCCAGCTCACCCTTACTCAGGGGGGCAACTAATGAAAAACTGTTTTTT.

The rearrangement uses TRBV5-6 and TRBJ1-2; 7 nucleotides match TRBD1. Germline V gives CDR1 SGHDT, CDR2 YYEEEE. The CDR3 spans 13 residues. Unmatched junction bases numbered 4, after V lost 4 bases and J lost 4 bases. As DNA, the CDR3 is TGTGCCAGCAGCGCAGGGGGGAGCTATGGCTACACCTTC. It yields the protein CASSAGGSYGYTF.

The rearrangement uses TRBV28 and TRBJ2-4; D may be TRBD1 (5 bases). Germline V gives CDR1 MDHEN, CDR2 SYDVKM. CDR3 size: 16 residues. With 7 bases removed from V and 3 bases from J, the gap between germline ends came to 19 bases. The CDR3 DNA reads as TGTGCCAGCACCAGCCTAGTACGGACACTCAAAAACATTCAGTACTTC. It specifies CASTSLVRTLKNIQYF.

V is TRBV19 and J is TRBJ1-2; D is possibly TRBD1 (5 bases). Germline assignment: CDR1 LNHDA and CDR2 SQIVND (reference sequence). The CDR3 totals 15 residues. V was pared by 6 bases and J by 0 bases, with 14 bases between. The CDR3 sequence: CASRTTARANYGYTF. Here the CDR3 DNA reads TGTGCCAGTAGGACGACGGCCAGGGCTAACTATGGCTACACCTTC.

This rearrangement joins TRBV7-9 to TRBJ1-6, with no clear D. CDR3 length equals 15 residues. The germline gives CDR1 SEHNR, CDR2 FQNEAQ (reference sequence). The V end was cut by 5 bases, the J end by 0 bases, with 8 bases between. CDR3 sequence: CASSPSGSYNSPLHF. CDR3 sequence (DNA): TGTGCCAGCAGCCCTAGTGGCTCCTATAATTCACCCCTCCACTTT.

The V and J genes are TRBV18 and TRBJ2-6; unclear D gene. V lost 1 base and J lost 1, with 8 bases in between. Germline loops: CDR1 KGHSH, CDR2 LQKENI. This CDR3 has 16 amino acids. The CDR3: CASSPRAPSGANVLTF. The CDR3 DNA follows: TGTGCCAGCTCACCACGGGCTCCGTCTGGGGCCAACGTCCTGACTTTC.

The CDR3 reads CASSVNRGAQETQYF. CDR3 sequence (DNA): TGTGCCAGCTCAGTCAACAGGGGTGCGCAAGAGACCCAGTACTTC. The rearrangement links TRBV18 to TRBJ2-5; TRBD1 matches 7 bases. The CDR3 contains 15 residues. After removal of 5 bases from V and 2 bases from J, the junction contained 8 bases not matched to a gene. CDR1 and CDR2 from the germline V gene are KGHSH and LQKENI.

The rearrangement links TRBV27 to TRBJ1-1, with 7 bases that match TRBD1. With V trimmed by 6 bases and J by 5 bases, 6 bases remained unmatched. Germline V gene sequence: CDR1 MNHEY, CDR2 SMNVEV (reference sequence). The CDR3 extends over 13 amino acids. The chain's CDR3 is CASSPTGATEAFF. CDR3 nucleotide sequence: TGTGCCAGCAGCCCTACAGGGGCAACTGAAGCTTTCTTT.

The rearrangement joins TRBV6-2 or TRBV6-3 to TRBJ2-2, with D hard to call. The CDR3 is 12 amino acids. Looked up from germline, CDR1 is MNHEY and CDR2 is SVGEGT. Trimming shortened V by 4 bases and J by 8 bases, and 8 bases separated the two germline ends. CDR3 amino acids: CASSSLRGELFF. CDR3 bases: TGTGCCAGCAGTTCGCTACGGGGGGAGCTGTTTTTT.

The rearrangement joins TRBV7-3 to TRBJ2-3; 9 nucleotides agree with TRBD2. The CDR3 extends over 18 amino acids. From germline, CDR1 is SGHTA and CDR2 FQGTGA. The ends lost 0 bases at V and 0 bases at J; junction bases unmatched: 7. In DNA form, the CDR3 reads TGTGCCAGCAGCTTAACAGCGGGAGGTGGATCTAGCACAGATACGCAGTATTTT. The encoded protein is CASSLTAGGGSSTDTQYF. The whole variable domain, remainder taken from reference TRBV7-3 and TRBJ2-3, is GAGVSQTPSNKVTEKGKYVELRCDPISGHTALYWYRQSLGQGPEFLIYFQGTGAADDSGLPNDRFFAVRPEGSVSTLKIQRTERGDSAVYLCASSLTAGGGSSTDTQYFGPGTRLTVL.

The rearrangement links TRBV7-8 to TRBJ1-4, with 11 nucleotides matching TRBD1. CDR3 size: 20 residues. The germline V gene encodes CDR1 SGHVS and CDR2 FQNEAQ. V lost 0 bases, J lost 8 bases, and 17 bases stayed unmatched. CDR3 loop: CASSLAPTGTGGRMGEKLFF. The CDR3 region has the DNA TGTGCCAGCAGCTTAGCTCCCACCGGGACAGGGGGAAGGATGGGCGAAAAACTGTTTTTT.

J is TRBJ1-2 and V is TRBV28; 8 bases map to TRBD1. The germline CDR1 and CDR2 sequences are MDHEN and SYDVKM. J lost 4 bases, V lost 10 bases, and 11 bases had no gene match. This CDR3 comprises 14 residues. CDR3 sequence: CATSGTGEAYGYTF. CDR3 sequence (DNA): TGTGCCACCTCCGGGACAGGTGAAGCCTATGGCTACACCTTC.

The chain recombines TRBV28 with TRBJ1-2; TRBD1 is a possible D gene (5 bases). The CDR3 runs to 13 residues. With 5 bases removed from V and 8 bases from J, the gap between germline ends came to 15 bases. In germline, CDR1 is MDHEN, CDR2 SYDVKM. The CDR3 region has the DNA TGTGCCAGCAGTCCCCGGGGGAGGGGCGGCTACACCTTC. Amino acid sequence: CASSPRGRGGYTF.

This clone occurred a few times. The rearrangement joins TRBV28 to TRBJ1-6; D ambiguous. This CDR3 is 12 amino acids long. CDR1 is MDHEN, CDR2 SYDVKM, per germline. Trimming stripped 2 bases from V and 11 bases from J, with 7 bases between. The CDR3 loop is CASSLGSPPLHF. CDR3 in DNA: TGTGCCAGCAGTTTAGGTAGTCCACCCCTCCACTTT.